These 29 T cell receptor beta chains originate from one sample sequenced in a study of blood T cell repertoires in COVID-19. Sequenced by immunoSEQ multiplex PCR; TCRdb stores in-frame clones only, minus some. The sample holds 150,000 or so clones; around 85% are singletons and the top ten take roughly 3%. The sequencing input was peripheral blood. The receptor source for this set is a human donor with acute or convalescent COVID-19. The donor label of this sample is uncertain.

The chain combines TRBV9 with TRBJ1-2, with TRBD1 matching 10 bases. CDR1 and CDR2 from the germline V gene are SGDLS and YYNGEE. This CDR3 is 13 amino acids long. The V gene end was trimmed by 3 bases and the J gene end by 9 bases; junction bases not matched to a gene: 5. The CDR3 loop is CASSAGQGGSYTF. DNA of the CDR3: TGTGCCAGCAGCGCCGGACAGGGGGGAAGCTACACCTTC.

The chain uses TRBV3-1 (or the pseudogene TRBV3-2) and TRBJ2-7; 9 positions agree with TRBD1. The CDR3 extends over 18 amino acids. The junction had 10 bases not matched to a gene; V was cut back by 0 bases and J by 1 base. Germline assignment: CDR1 LGHDT and CDR2 YNNKEL (reference sequence). The CDR3 DNA sequence: TGTGCCAGCAGCCAAGACCATCCCGGACAGGGGATTTCCTACGAGCAGTACTTC. This codes for CASSQDHPGQGISYEQYF.

This chain uses TRBV12-5 with TRBJ2-5; perhaps TRBD1 as D (5 bases). The V gene's germline CDR1 is LGHNT and CDR2 FRNRAP. With 6 bases removed from V and 5 bases from J, the gap between germline ends came to 16 bases. CDR3 length: 14 residues. The CDR3 nucleotides are TGTGCTAGTGGCCTTGAGGCAGGGCCGGAGACCCAGTACTTC. Amino acid sequence: CASGLEAGPETQYF.

This chain links TRBV19 with TRBJ2-6; the match to TRBD1 covers 7 bases. J was trimmed by 2 bases and V by 0 bases; bases with no gene match: 4. Germline V gene data show CDR1 as LNHDA and CDR2 as SQIVND (reference sequence). The CDR3 contains 17 residues. This chain's CDR3 is CASSIDWQGAGANVLTF. The CDR3 nucleotides are TGTGCCAGTAGTATAGATTGGCAGGGGGCTGGGGCCAACGTCCTGACTTTC.

This clone was recorded only once. V is TRBV5-1 and J is TRBJ2-4; tentatively, D is TRBD1 (5 bases). Germline V lookup: CDR1 SGHRS, CDR2 YFSETQ. The ends were cut back, 0 bases at V and 6 bases at J, with 16 bases in the middle. CDR3 size: 16 residues. The CDR3 protein is CASSLEGRVGINIQYF. The CDR3 DNA is TGCGCCAGCAGCTTGGAGGGCAGGGTTGGTATAAACATTCAGTACTTC.

The gene calls are TRBV20-1 and TRBJ2-4; 10 nucleotides agree with TRBD2. Per germline, CDR1 DFQATT and CDR2 SNEGSKA (reference sequence). The CDR3 totals 17 residues. The J segment lost 1 base and the V segment lost 3 bases, leaving 9 bases of the junction unmatched. Written as DNA, the CDR3 is TGCAGTGCTAGTACCCCGTCGACTAGCGGGGCCAAAAACATTCAGTACTTC. Protein product: CSASTPSTSGAKNIQYF.

The chain uses TRBV5-4 and TRBJ2-3, with 8 bases that match TRBD2. Germline V gene data show CDR1 as SGHNT and CDR2 as YYREEE (reference sequence). This CDR3 is built from 14 residues. V shed 7 bases and J 4 bases; nucleotides not matched to a gene: 8. The DNA of the CDR3 is TGTGCCAGCTTTACCGGGGGGGCCCCAGATACGCAGTATTTT. Its translation is CASFTGGAPDTQYF.

This chain joins TRBV18 and TRBJ2-5, with 11 bases lining up with TRBD2. The CDR3 is made up of 17 amino acids. The ends lost 3 bases at V and 1 base at J; junction bases unmatched: 7. Germline V CDR1 and CDR2: KGHSH, LQKENI. CDR3 in DNA: TGTGCCAGCTCACCTTTCACTAGCGGGGGTATCCAAGAGACCCAGTACTTC. The encoded protein is CASSPFTSGGIQETQYF.

The chain employs TRBV30 and TRBJ1-1, with 9 nucleotides matching TRBD1. From germline, CDR1 is GTSNPN and CDR2 SVGIG (reference sequence). The CDR3 totals 13 residues. The V gene end was trimmed by 3 bases and the J gene end by 11 bases; junction bases not matched to a gene: 10. This chain's CDR3 is CAWSLTGQGLAFF. DNA for the CDR3: TGTGCCTGGAGCCTTACCGGACAGGGGTTGGCTTTCTTT.

Points on this clone: Sequence at one end of the junction differs from germline and may be a read error. The V gene is TRBV5-1, the J gene TRBJ1-4; 7 bases align to TRBD1. This CDR3 region has 15 residues. CDR1 is SGHRS and CDR2 is YFSETQ in the germline V gene. The CDR3 sequence: CASSLGQTTNEKLFF. CDR3 sequence (DNA): TGCGCCAGCAGTTTGGGACAGACAACTAATGAAAAACTGTTTTTT.

V and J are TRBV7-8 and TRBJ1-2, with D maybe TRBD1 (5 bases). The CDR3 has 13 residues. V lost 4 bases and J 10 bases, leaving 16 bases between the germline ends. Per germline, CDR1 SGHVS and CDR2 FQNEAQ. The CDR3, as DNA: TGTGCCAGCAGCTCCTCGCAGGGTCGCGCCTACACCTTC. This gives the protein CASSSSQGRAYTF.

J is TRBJ2-3 and V is TRBV11-2; 7 positions match TRBD2. This CDR3 region has 14 residues. Germline CDR1 and CDR2: SGHAT and FQNNGV. Trimming at V came to 5 bases and at J to 2 bases, leaving 4 bases not matched to a gene. The CDR3 sequence: CASSVGLHTDTQYF. CDR3 sequence (DNA): TGTGCCAGCAGCGTGGGACTACACACAGATACGCAGTATTTT.

CDR3: CASSTRVLTGGAETQYF. The CDR3, as DNA: TGTGCCAGCAGTACTCGCGTGTTGACAGGGGGCGCGGAGACCCAGTACTTC. V usage is TRBV3-1 (or the pseudogene TRBV3-2) and J usage is TRBJ2-5, with TRBD1 identical over 10 bases. CDR1 LGHDT and CDR2 YNNKEL come from the germline V gene (reference sequence). The CDR3 loop spans 17 amino acids. After removal of 6 bases from V and 5 bases from J, the junction contained 15 bases not matched to a gene.

J is TRBJ2-7 and V is TRBV11-3; D remains ambiguous. Trimming removed 5 bases at V and 1 base at J, with 3 bases between. Germline loops: CDR1 SGHNT, CDR2 YENEEA. This CDR3 has 11 amino acids. The CDR3 spells CASSPSYEQYF. CDR3 nucleotides: TGTGCCAGCAGCCCATCCTACGAGCAGTACTTC.

This chain connects TRBV5-1 to TRBJ2-1; D is possibly TRBD1 (5 bases). The CDR3 has 14 residues. The germline gives CDR1 SGHRS, CDR2 YFSETQ. Trimming pared 1 base from V and 7 bases from J, leaving 12 bases between. The CDR3 region has the DNA TGCGCCAGCAGCTTGATCCAGGGTGGGAATGAGCAGTTCTTC. This sequence encodes CASSLIQGGNEQFF.

V is TRBV19 and J is TRBJ1-5; D is possibly TRBD1 (5 bases). The CDR3 loop spans 14 amino acids. Trimming removed 10 bases at V and 4 bases at J, with 17 bases between. Germline-derived CDR1 and CDR2 are LNHDA and SQIVND (reference sequence). The DNA for the CDR3 is TGTGCCACTCATCGATGGGGGGGGAATCAGCCCCAGCATTTT. This translates into CATHRWGGNQPQHF.

V gene TRBV6-5 combines with J gene TRBJ1-2; 7 nucleotides match TRBD1. The germline CDR1 and CDR2 sequences are MNHEY and SVGAGI. The CDR3 extends over 15 amino acids. The junction had 14 bases not matched to a gene; V was cut back by 8 bases and J by 5 bases. CDR3 nucleotides: TGTGCCAGCTTCCGACTCTCCGGGACAGAATATGGCTACACCTTC. Translation: CASFRLSGTEYGYTF.

The rearrangement uses TRBV2 and TRBJ1-4; a possible D gene is TRBD1 (6 bases). V was shortened by 6 bases and J by 8 bases, with 16 bases between the two germline ends. This CDR3 contains 14 residues. CDR1 SNHLY and CDR2 FYNNEI come from the germline V gene. CDR3 sequence reads: CASSAQGLGEKLFF. The CDR3 coding sequence is TGTGCCAGCAGCGCACAGGGCCTTGGGGAAAAACTGTTTTTT.

The chain combines TRBV15 with TRBJ1-3; D unresolved. CDR3 size: 18 residues. CDR1 LNHNV and CDR2 YYDKDF come from the germline V gene (reference sequence). With 2 bases removed from V and 4 bases from J, the gap between germline ends came to 21 bases. The CDR3 reads CATSRTYEARRVGNTIYF. As DNA, the CDR3 is TGTGCCACCAGCAGAACCTACGAGGCCCGACGCGTCGGAAACACCATATATTTT.

This chain connects TRBV2 to TRBJ1-2, with D unresolved. This CDR3 region has 12 residues. Trimming shortened V by 1 base and J by 7 bases, and 7 bases separated the two germline ends. Looked up from germline, CDR1 is SNHLY and CDR2 is FYNNEI. The CDR3 spells CASSEVASGYTF. Here the CDR3 DNA reads TGTGCCAGCAGTGAAGTAGCTAGTGGCTACACCTTC.

The genes are TRBV7-3 and TRBJ1-1; D is possibly TRBD1 (6 bases). There are 15 residues in the CDR3. The germline CDR1 and CDR2 sequences are SGHTA and FQGTGA. Between the trimmed V and J ends, which lost 1 base and 9 bases, there was a span of 18 bases. The chain's CDR3 is CASSLRRGGPSQAFF. CDR3 nucleotides: TGTGCCAGCAGCTTAAGGAGGGGGGGCCCTTCGCAAGCTTTCTTT.

The chain is built from TRBV4-1 and TRBJ1-1, with 10 bases that match TRBD1. Trimming took 2 bases from V and 5 from J; bases not matched to a gene: 11. CDR1 MGHRA and CDR2 YSYEKL come from the germline V gene. This CDR3 is 17 amino acids long. CDR3 nucleotide sequence: TGCGCCAGCAGCCAACCCCCGGGACAGGGGAGTTTGACTGAAGCTTTCTTT. It encodes CASSQPPGQGSLTEAFF.

V is TRBV7-2 and J is TRBJ2-5, with D unresolved. V was shortened by 1 base and J by 2 bases, with 11 bases between the two germline ends. The CDR3 consists of 15 residues. Germline CDR1 SGHTA, CDR2 FQGNSA. DNA for the CDR3: TGTGCCAGCAGCTTAGTCGCGACAAGACAAGAGACCCAGTACTTC. Translated, it gives CASSLVATRQETQYF. Drawing the rest from reference TRBV7-2 and TRBJ2-5, the complete variable domain is GAGVSQSPSNKVTEKGKDVELRCDPISGHTALYWYRQSLGQGLEFLIYFQGNSAPDKSGLPSDRFSAERTGGSVSTLTIQRTQQEDSAVYLCASSLVATRQETQYFGPGTRLLVL.

This chain connects TRBV30 to TRBJ1-6; 8 nucleotides line up with TRBD1. Per the germline V gene, CDR1 is GTSNPN and CDR2 is SVGIG (reference sequence). V was clipped by 1 base and J by 7 bases; unmatched bases: 6. The CDR3 contains 15 residues. The CDR3 loop reads CAWSALRGQNSPLHF. The CDR3 DNA is TGTGCCTGGAGTGCTCTCAGGGGGCAAAATTCACCCCTCCACTTT.

This chain links TRBV27 with TRBJ2-7; possible D gene TRBD2, 6 bases. The CDR3 loop spans 15 amino acids. Between the trimmed V and J ends, which lost 2 bases and 4 bases, there was a span of 15 bases. Germline-derived CDR1 and CDR2 are MNHEY and SMNVEV (reference sequence). This chain's CDR3 is CASSLGVSGVYEQYF. The DNA of the CDR3 is TGTGCCAGCAGTTTAGGTGTTTCGGGGGTTTACGAGCAGTACTTC.

This clone has only one observation. The chain is built from TRBV14 and TRBJ2-2; 12 nucleotides line up with TRBD2. The junction had 7 bases not matched to a gene; V was cut back by 8 bases and J by 0 bases. The CDR3 sequence is 17 residues long. The germline V gene encodes CDR1 SGHDN and CDR2 FVKESK. CDR3 amino acids: CASSGLAGPPNTGELFF. The CDR3 DNA reads as TGTGCCAGCTCAGGACTAGCGGGGCCTCCGAACACCGGGGAGCTGTTTTTT.

The chain employs TRBV6-5 and TRBJ1-2, with 8 nucleotides matching TRBD1. The CDR3 is 15 residues long. Unmatched junction bases numbered 9, after V lost 6 bases and J lost 3 bases. Per germline, CDR1 MNHEY and CDR2 SVGAGI. In DNA form, the CDR3 reads TGTGCCAGCAGAAAAATGACAGGGGAGTACTATGGCTACACCTTC. As protein: CASRKMTGEYYGYTF.

V gene TRBV7-8 combines with J gene TRBJ1-1; 7 bases map to TRBD1. Looked up from germline, CDR1 is SGHVS and CDR2 is FQNEAQ. V shed 3 bases, J shed 5 bases, and the junction held 15 bases outside the gene matches. This CDR3 has 17 residues. This CDR3 reads CASSFNFGRGRWTEAFF. In DNA form, the CDR3 reads TGTGCCAGCAGCTTCAACTTTGGTAGGGGGCGGTGGACTGAAGCTTTCTTT.

This clone was counted between two and nine times. The same CDR3 arises from other DNA sequences in this sample as well. The chain links TRBV5-1 to TRBJ1-4; a possible D gene is TRBD1 (5 bases). This CDR3 spans 13 amino acids. Germline lookup yields CDR1 SGHRS and CDR2 YFSETQ. V gave up 0 bases and J gave up 8 bases, with 8 bases separating them. The CDR3 DNA follows: TGCGCCAGCAGCTTGGGGCAGGGAGAAAAACTGTTTTTT. Its translation: CASSLGQGEKLFF.